The TCR beta chain under discussion was sequenced for a study of blood T cell repertoires in COVID-19 (dated by TCRdb to 2018 to 2020). Turning to the overall study: Samples covering the acute and convalescent phases of COVID-19 were provided by collaborators in the United States, Italy and Spain. The prospective study material was composed of cDNA or gDNA derived from T cells, B-cell-depleted T cells, or PBMCs. Deeply sampled blood TCRbeta repertoires from subjects exposed to, actively infected with, or recovered from COVID-19 were included in the dataset. The repertoires were released in a freely available public database intended as a resource for research on the immune response to SARS-CoV-2. Samples came from the ongoing ImmuneRACE study (first 160 participants) plus 1,254 subjects from 6 global collaborators. Sample metadata almost always included a de-identified subject ID, COVID-19 status, age in years and sex. Where available, HLA class I and class II types were obtained from metadata supplied by the sample provider rather than from assay-based typing. Overall results and qualifications from the work: The amount of clinical and demographic metadata varied by source and participant and was provided uncurated.

Each collaborating institution followed its own protocols to collect whole blood in K2EDTA tubes. For TCRbeta analysis, collaborators shipped samples in one of three forms: frozen whole blood, isolated PBMCs, or DNA extracted from either of those sample types. The immunoSEQ Assay, a bias-controlled multiplex PCR, was used to amplify TCRbeta CDR3 regions from genomic DNA. In the original analysis: Nucleated cell counts per sample were estimated from amplification of reference gene primers within the assay. Sequence reads were collapsed and filtered to measure the absolute abundance of every unique TCRbeta CDR3 rearrangement. Productive Simpson clonality was computed per sample as the square root of Simpson's diversity index over productive rearrangements. TCRdb took over this immuneACCESS table, retaining in-frame rearrangements with V and J assigned. Such tables are incomplete; in checked studies, under half of the missing clones stem from an unresolved V gene, and the remainder is unexplained. The V and J calls and clone size were taken over from that table, and D and trimming were inferred from the DNA. Within this sample are fewer than 150,000 clones, with roughly 84% of them counted one time only. Roughly 3.5% of the sample rests with the top ten.

Cut back by 7 bases and 6 bases, the V and J ends lie 15 bases apart. Measured from the cysteine to the phenylalanine, the CDR3 is 14 residues long. Only the CDR3 region is kept as DNA, spanning 42 bases read in frame from base 1. From the germline V gene (reference sequence), CDR1 is SEHNR and CDR2 is FQNEAQ. This clone was counted once. Its antigen is still unknown. Base-call qualities are not available, and no considerably larger clone is one nucleotide away. Recombination joined TRBV7-9 with TRBJ2-2, and possibly TRBD2, on 6 matching bases. This sequence originates from a man aged 35 to 55 with acute or convalescent COVID-19. Sample: peripheral blood. The CDR3: CASNDMGGSGELFF. The nucleotide sequence is given as TGTGCCAGCAACGATATGGGGGGTTCCGGGGAGCTGTTTTTT.